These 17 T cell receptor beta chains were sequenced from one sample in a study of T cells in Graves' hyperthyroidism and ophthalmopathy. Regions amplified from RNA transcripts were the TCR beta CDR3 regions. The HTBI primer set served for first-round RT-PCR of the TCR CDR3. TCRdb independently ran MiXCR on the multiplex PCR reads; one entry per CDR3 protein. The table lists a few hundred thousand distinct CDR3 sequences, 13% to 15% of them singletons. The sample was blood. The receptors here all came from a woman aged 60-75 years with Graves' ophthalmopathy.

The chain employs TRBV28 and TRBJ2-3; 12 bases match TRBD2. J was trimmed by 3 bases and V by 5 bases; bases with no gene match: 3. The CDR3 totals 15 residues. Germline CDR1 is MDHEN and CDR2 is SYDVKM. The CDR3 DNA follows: TGTGCCAGCAGTCCTAGCGGGAGGGGGACAGATACGCAGTATTTT. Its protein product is CASSPSGRGTDTQYF.

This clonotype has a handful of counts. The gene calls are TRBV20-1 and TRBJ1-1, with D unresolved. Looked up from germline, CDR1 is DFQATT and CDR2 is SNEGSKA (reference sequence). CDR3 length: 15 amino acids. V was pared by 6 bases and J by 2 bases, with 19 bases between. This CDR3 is CSAIGPGRRNTEAFF. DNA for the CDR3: TGCAGTGCCATAGGCCCGGGGAGGAGAAACACTGAAGCTTTCTTT.

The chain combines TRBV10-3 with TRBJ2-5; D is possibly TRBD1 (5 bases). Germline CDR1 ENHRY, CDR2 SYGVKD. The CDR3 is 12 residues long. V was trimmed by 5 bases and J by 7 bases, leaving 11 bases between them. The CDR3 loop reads CAISPRDGTQYF. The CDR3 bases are TGTGCCATCAGTCCCAGGGATGGGACCCAGTACTTC.

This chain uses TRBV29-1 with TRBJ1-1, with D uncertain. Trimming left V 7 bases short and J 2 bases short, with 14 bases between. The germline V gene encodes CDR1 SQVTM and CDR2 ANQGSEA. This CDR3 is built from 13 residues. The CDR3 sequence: CSDHTRANTEAFF. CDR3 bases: TGCAGCGACCACACCCGAGCCAACACTGAAGCTTTCTTT. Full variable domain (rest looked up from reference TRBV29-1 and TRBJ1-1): SAVISQKPSRDICQRGTSLTIQCQVDSQVTMMFWYRQQPGQSLTLIATANQGSEATYESGFVIDKFPISRPNLTFSTLTVSNMSPEDSSIYLCSDHTRANTEAFFGQGTRLTVV.

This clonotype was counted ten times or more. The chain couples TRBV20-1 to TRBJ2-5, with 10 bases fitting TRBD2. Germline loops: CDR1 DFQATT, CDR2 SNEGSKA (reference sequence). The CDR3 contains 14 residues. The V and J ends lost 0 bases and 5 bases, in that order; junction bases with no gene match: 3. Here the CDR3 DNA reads TGCAGTGCTAGAGATCCTAGCGGGAGTGAGACCCAGTACTTC. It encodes CSARDPSGSETQYF.

The chain's CDR3 is CATSRGGVSYEQYF. The CDR3, as DNA: TGTGCCACCAGCAGAGGGGGGGTATCCTACGAGCAGTACTTC. This sequence joins TRBV15 and TRBJ2-7, with D perhaps matching TRBD2 (6 bases). CDR1 and CDR2 (germline): LNHNV, YYDKDF (reference sequence). V lost 1 base and J 1 base, leaving 8 bases between the germline ends. The CDR3 runs to 14 residues. Using reference TRBV15 and TRBJ2-7 for the parts outside the CDR3, the full variable domain is DAMVIQNPRYQVTQFGKPVTLSCSQTLNHNVMYWYQQKSSQAPKLLFHYYDKDFNNEADTPDNFQSRRPNTSFCFLDIRSPGLGDTAMYLCATSRGGVSYEQYFGPGTRLTVT.

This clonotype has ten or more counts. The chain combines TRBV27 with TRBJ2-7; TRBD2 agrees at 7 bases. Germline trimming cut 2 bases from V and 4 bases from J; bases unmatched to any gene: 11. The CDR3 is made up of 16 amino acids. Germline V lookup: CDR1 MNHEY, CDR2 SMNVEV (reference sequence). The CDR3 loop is CASSLKSGTTLYEQYF. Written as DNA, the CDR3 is TGTGCCAGCAGTTTAAAGTCCGGGACTACCTTATACGAGCAGTACTTC.

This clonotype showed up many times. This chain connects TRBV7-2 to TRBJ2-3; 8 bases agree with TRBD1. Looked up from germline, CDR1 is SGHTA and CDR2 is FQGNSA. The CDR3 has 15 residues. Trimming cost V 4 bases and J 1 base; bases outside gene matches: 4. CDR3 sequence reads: CASSSDRVRTDTQYF. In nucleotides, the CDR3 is TGTGCCAGCAGCTCGGACAGGGTTCGCACAGATACGCAGTATTTT.

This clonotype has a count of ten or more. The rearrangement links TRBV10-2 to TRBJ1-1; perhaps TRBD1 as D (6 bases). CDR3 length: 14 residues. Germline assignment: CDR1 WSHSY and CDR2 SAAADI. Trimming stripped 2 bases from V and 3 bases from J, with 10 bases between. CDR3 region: CASSETGRDTEAFF. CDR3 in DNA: TGCGCCAGCAGTGAGACAGGGAGGGACACTGAAGCTTTCTTT.

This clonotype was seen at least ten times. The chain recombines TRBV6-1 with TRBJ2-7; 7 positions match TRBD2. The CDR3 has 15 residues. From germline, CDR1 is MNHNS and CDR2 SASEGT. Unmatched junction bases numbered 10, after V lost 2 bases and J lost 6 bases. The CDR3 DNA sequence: TGTGCCAGCAGTGAATGGGTGGGGGAGGGTTCCGAGCAGTACTTC. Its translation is CASSEWVGEGSEQYF.

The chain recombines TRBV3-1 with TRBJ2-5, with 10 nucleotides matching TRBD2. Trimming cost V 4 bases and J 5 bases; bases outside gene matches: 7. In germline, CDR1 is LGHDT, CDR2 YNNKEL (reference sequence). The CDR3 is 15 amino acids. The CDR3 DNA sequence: TGTGCCAGCAGCCTCGGACTAGCGGAAAGGGAGACCCAGTACTTC. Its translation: CASSLGLAERETQYF.

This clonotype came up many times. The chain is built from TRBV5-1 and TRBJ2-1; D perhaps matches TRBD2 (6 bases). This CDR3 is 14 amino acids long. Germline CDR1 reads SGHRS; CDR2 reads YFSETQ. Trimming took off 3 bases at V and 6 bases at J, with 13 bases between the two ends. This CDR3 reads CASSWGLPPNEQFF. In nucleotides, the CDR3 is TGCGCCAGCAGCTGGGGACTCCCGCCCAATGAGCAGTTCTTC.

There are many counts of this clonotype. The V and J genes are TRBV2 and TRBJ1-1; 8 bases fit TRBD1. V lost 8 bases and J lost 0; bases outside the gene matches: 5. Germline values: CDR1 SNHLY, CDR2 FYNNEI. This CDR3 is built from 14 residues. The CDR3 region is CASHRQGMNTEAFF. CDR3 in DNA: TGTGCCAGCCACAGACAGGGGATGAACACTGAAGCTTTCTTT.

CDR3 sequence (DNA): TGTGCCAGCTCACCACAAAGCGCGGGACAGCTCTCTGGAAACACCATATATTTT. Its translation is CASSPQSAGQLSGNTIYF. The V and J genes are TRBV18 and TRBJ1-3; 7 bases agree with TRBD1. V dropped 1 base and J dropped 0; count of bases not matched to a gene: 9. The germline gives CDR1 KGHSH, CDR2 LQKENI. The CDR3 has 18 residues.

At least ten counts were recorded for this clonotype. The CDR3 protein is CASSPPTYYEQYF. The DNA of the CDR3 is TGTGCCAGCTCACCACCGACATACTACGAGCAGTACTTC. The genes are TRBV18 and TRBJ2-7; D unresolved. In germline, CDR1 is KGHSH, CDR2 LQKENI. The CDR3 contains 13 residues. Trimming left V 0 bases short and J 3 bases short, with 6 bases between.

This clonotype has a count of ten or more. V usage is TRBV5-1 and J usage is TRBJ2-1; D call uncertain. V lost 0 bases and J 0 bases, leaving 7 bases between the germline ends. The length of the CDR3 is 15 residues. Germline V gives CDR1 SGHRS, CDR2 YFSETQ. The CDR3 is CASSLGQTSYNEQFF. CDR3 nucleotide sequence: TGCGCCAGCAGCTTGGGGCAGACCTCCTACAATGAGCAGTTCTTC.

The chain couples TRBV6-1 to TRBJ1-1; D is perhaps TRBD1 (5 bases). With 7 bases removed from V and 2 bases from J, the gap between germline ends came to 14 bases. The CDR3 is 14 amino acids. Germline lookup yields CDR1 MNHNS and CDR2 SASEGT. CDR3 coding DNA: TGTGCCAGCACCCCGGGACGGAGAAACACTGAAGCTTTCTTT. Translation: CASTPGRRNTEAFF.